The text below deals with one T cell receptor beta chain. No cognate antigen has been identified for it. No base quality information exists; no much larger clone differs at one position. Based on the germline V gene (reference sequence), the CDR1 and CDR2 sequences are DFQATT and SNEGSKA. V is cut by 7 bases and J by 4 bases, and the space between the germline ends is 13 bases. From the cysteine through the phenylalanine, the CDR3 covers 12 amino acids. Of all the DNA, just the CDR3 is kept, 36 bases in frame from base 1. This sample is part of a study of blood T cells in healthy people across ages (dated by TCRdb to the mid-2010s). With regard to the full study: In model experiments, roughly one uniquely barcoded TCR beta cDNA molecule per two T cells was captured by template switching. Age-related changes in TCR beta repertoire diversity were measured in the study by deep sequencing normalized with unique cDNA molecular identifiers. Donors were grouped into four age groups: young (average roughly 17 years), middle-aged (39), aged (over 55) and long-lived (approximately 81). To avoid experimental bias, donors of different ages were spread randomly across the sequencing lanes. Two additional independent replicas of 1 million unique cDNA reads from the same blood draw were analyzed for two donors (one aged 18 to 30 and one aged 80 or older).

Systemically healthy Caucasian individuals from Russia, 35 to 50 in total and aged roughly 6 to 100 years, were included as donors. Each donor gave ten milliliters of peripheral blood, collected into EDTA-treated Vacutainer tubes. PBMCs were isolated by Ficoll-Paque density-gradient centrifugation, with at least 7 million obtained per sample. Total RNA, at least 6 micrograms per sample, was extracted from PBMCs with Trizol reagent. For every donor, an aliquot of PBMCs went through flow cytometry to measure the percentages of naive CD45RAhigh/CD27high T cells. The library was prepared using 5' RACE. The sample was run on an Illumina HiSeq 2500. A second PCR of roughly 7 to 12 cycles was run with a J-beta primer mix and a sample-barcoded 5' primer. A template-switch 5' adaptor carrying 12 random nucleotides introduced a unique molecular identifier onto each TCR beta cDNA molecule. Each sample yielded at least 2.5 million CDR3-containing paired-end reads. First-strand cDNA synthesis was performed from all RNA using the Mint cDNA synthesis kit, with priming by a TRBC-specific oligonucleotide. All cDNA was treated with uracil-DNA glycosylase and then went through a first 18-cycle PCR with the universal primers M1SS and BC2_uni_R. From the authors' description of their analysis: For normalization, 1 million high-quality reads were randomly selected from each sample, with every read carrying a distinct molecular identifier. Reads sharing molecular identifiers were discarded rather than binned into consensus sequences. MiTCR, with a Q25 quality threshold and the strictest error-elimination algorithm, was used for CDR3 identification, clonotype clustering and error correction. Lower-bound total TCR beta diversity was estimated with a nonparametric unseen species model using Euler transformation. TCRdb redid the processing of the public reads, applying fastp at Q25 and MiXCR, and retained in-frame beta chains. Entries are consolidated by CDR3 protein sequence, retaining the most common genes and DNA. These V and J calls are TCRdb output, not the study's own analysis. Across this sample there are about 640,000 distinct CDR3 sequences, with roughly 58% seen only once. The ten top clones hold approximately 40% of the sample.

Study-level results and caveats: Estimates of total diversity based on one million sequenced T cells were regarded as lower bounds and as underestimates. There was a strong correlation between observed TCR beta diversity and the percentage of naive T cells measured by flow cytometry. As age increased, observed TCR beta diversity per million T cells dropped in a roughly linear way, and a significant reduction was already evident by age 40. Because donor CMV infection status was unknown, age-related changes in expanded clonotypes were potentially confounded. Conclusive comparison of naive and antigen-experienced compartments was prevented by the profiling of bulk unsorted PBMCs. Compared with the aged group, the long-lived group had more naive CD4+ T cells, fewer expanded clones and increased TCR diversity, suggesting age selection.

Sample: blood. The origin of this receptor is a man aged 55 to 69 in good health. The chain is made from TRBV20-1 and TRBJ1-2, with the D segment identity uncertain. CDR3 sequence: CSVPDSRYGYTF. Here is the DNA: TGCAGTGTCCCCGATAGTCGCTATGGCTACACCTTC.